The 10 T cell receptor beta chains below were found in one sample sequenced in a study of shared clonotypes between healthy human individuals. TCRdb keeps only in-frame clones here, not all; method: immunoSEQ multiplex PCR. Here the sample spans more than 2 million clones, 95% being singletons. The sequenced material came from naive CD4+ T cells sorted from blood. Subset denoted: CD45RA+ positively selected. The receptors here all came from a man between 18 and 29 years old in good health.

This clone has a single count. The rearrangement links TRBV7-9 to TRBJ1-4, with 9 bases identical to TRBD1. Germline assignment: CDR1 SEHNR and CDR2 FQNEAQ (reference sequence). The CDR3 length is 15 residues. With 4 bases clipped from V and 11 bases from J, the junction kept 11 bases outside the gene matches. CDR3 protein: CASSSSGTGNWKLFF. The DNA for the CDR3 is TGTGCCAGCAGCTCATCCGGGACAGGGAATTGGAAACTGTTTTTT.

The sample holds one count of this clone. DNA of the CDR3: TGTGCCAGCACCCTCAGGGAGGGAACCTACACAGATACGCAGTATTTT. Its translation is CASTLREGTYTDTQYF. This chain links TRBV2 with TRBJ2-3; TRBD2 aligns across 7 bases. This CDR3 contains 16 residues. Germline trimming cut 7 bases from V and 2 bases from J; bases unmatched to any gene: 12. Germline values: CDR1 SNHLY, CDR2 FYNNEI.

This chain joins TRBV6-1 and TRBJ2-3, with D perhaps given as TRBD1 or TRBD2 (6 bases each). This CDR3 spans 13 amino acids. Germline values: CDR1 MNHNS, CDR2 SASEGT. V lost 6 bases and J lost 2, with 9 bases in between. In nucleotides, the CDR3 is TGTGCCAGCAGAGGGGGGATCACAGATACGCAGTATTTT. Its protein is CASRGGITDTQYF.

This rearrangement joins TRBV7-9 to TRBJ2-1; 8 nucleotides match TRBD2. The CDR3 has 16 residues. Germline CDR1 and CDR2: SEHNR and FQNEAQ (reference sequence). Trimming cost V 0 bases and J 6 bases; bases outside gene matches: 7. Written as DNA, the CDR3 is TGTGCCAGCAGCTTAGCCGCAGCGGGAGCTCTCAATGAGCAGTTCTTC. As protein: CASSLAAAGALNEQFF. The whole variable domain, filled in from reference TRBV7-9 and TRBJ2-1, reads DTGVSQNPRHKITKRGQNVTFRCDPISEHNRLYWYRQTLGQGPEFLTYFQNEAQLEKSRLLSDRFSAERPKGSFSTLEIQRTEQGDSAMYLCASSLAAAGALNEQFFGPGTRLTVL.

The chain couples TRBV18 to TRBJ1-2, with D tentatively TRBD1 (5 bases). CDR3 length equals 13 residues. Trimming took off 6 bases at V and 2 bases at J, with 10 bases between the two ends. Germline assignment: CDR1 KGHSH and CDR2 LQKENI. This CDR3 reads CASSQGMNYGYTF. Written as DNA, the CDR3 is TGTGCCAGCTCCCAGGGCATGAACTATGGCTACACCTTC.

V is TRBV7-2 and J is TRBJ2-6, with TRBD1 matching 9 bases. The V and J ends lost 4 bases and 0 bases, in that order; junction bases with no gene match: 10. The CDR3 is 19 residues long. Germline V gene lookup returns CDR1 SGHTA and CDR2 FQGNSA. The CDR3 here is CASSSPTGQGGSGANVLTF. The CDR3, as DNA: TGTGCCAGCAGCTCCCCAACGGGACAGGGAGGCTCTGGGGCCAACGTCCTGACTTTC.

The chain recombines TRBV5-5 with TRBJ2-7, with D unresolved. The V and J ends lost 2 bases and 4 bases respectively, with 16 bases between them. The length of the CDR3 is 15 residues. CDR1 and CDR2 (germline): SGHKS, YYEKEE (reference sequence). The CDR3 sequence is CASSLSTSARYEQYF. The CDR3 nucleotides are TGTGCCAGCAGCTTAAGTACCAGCGCCCGATACGAGCAGTACTTC. Drawing the rest from reference TRBV5-5 and TRBJ2-7, the complete variable domain is DAGVTQSPTHLIKTRGQQVTLRCSPISGHKSVSWYQQVLGQGPQFIFQYYEKEERGRGNFPDRFSARQFPNYSSELNVNALLLGDSALYLCASSLSTSARYEQYFGPGTRLTVT.

A remark on this clone: Mismatch with germline at one junction end may stem from a read error. The chain is built from TRBV7-2 and TRBJ1-2; maybe TRBD1 (6 bases). CDR1 and CDR2 from the germline V gene are SGHTA and FQGNSA. This CDR3 has 16 residues. This CDR3 reads CASSFDPGTMNFGYTF. For the CDR3, the DNA is TGTGCCAGCAGCTTTGACCCCGGGACAATGAACTTTGGCTACACCTTC.

The CDR3 reads CASTVSRGSGEQYF. For the CDR3, the DNA is TGCGCCAGCACCGTGAGCCGGGGTTCGGGAGAGCAGTACTTC. The chain uses TRBV5-1 and TRBJ2-7, with D possibly TRBD2 on 5 matching bases. V was cut by 6 bases and J by 7 bases, with 20 bases left in between. The germline gives CDR1 SGHRS, CDR2 YFSETQ. The CDR3 runs to 14 residues.

V is TRBV19 and J is TRBJ1-5; D gene uncertain. The CDR3 consists of 15 residues. Trimming shortened V by 2 bases and J by 0 bases, and 8 bases separated the two germline ends. Germline V CDR1 and CDR2: LNHDA, SQIVND (reference sequence). The CDR3 is CASSITGSSNQPQHF. In DNA, the CDR3 is TGTGCCAGTAGTATAACGGGCAGTAGCAATCAGCCCCAGCATTTT.